These 2 T cell receptor beta chains originate from one sample sequenced in a study of T cells after yellow fever vaccination. TCRdb redid the calling of the 5' RACE reads with MiXCR, one entry per CDR3 protein. Of hundreds of thousands of distinct CDR3 sequences listed, approximately 19% were seen once; the top ten hold 18%. The material sequenced was PBMCs, taken before the yellow fever booster vaccination. The receptors were sampled from a man between 18 and 29 years old who received the YFV17D yellow fever vaccine.

The J gene is TRBJ2-2, the V gene TRBV6-5; weak D call: TRBD1 (5 bases). In germline, CDR1 is MNHEY, CDR2 SVGAGI. CDR3 length: 15 amino acids. Trimming cost V 0 bases and J 5 bases, with 10 bases left between them. This chain's CDR3 is CASSYSIGETGELFF. CDR3 nucleotides: TGTGCCAGCAGTTACTCGATAGGGGAAACCGGGGAGCTGTTTTTT.

This clonotype occurred a few times. The V call is TRBV5-1, the J call TRBJ1-1, with D maybe TRBD1 (5 bases). The germline V gene has CDR1 SGHRS and CDR2 YFSETQ. The CDR3 is 12 residues long. Trimming took off 2 bases at V and 9 bases at J, with 11 bases between the two ends. The CDR3 DNA sequence: TGCGCCAGCAGCTTCGGTGACAGTAAAGCTTTCTTT. Translating gives CASSFGDSKAFF.